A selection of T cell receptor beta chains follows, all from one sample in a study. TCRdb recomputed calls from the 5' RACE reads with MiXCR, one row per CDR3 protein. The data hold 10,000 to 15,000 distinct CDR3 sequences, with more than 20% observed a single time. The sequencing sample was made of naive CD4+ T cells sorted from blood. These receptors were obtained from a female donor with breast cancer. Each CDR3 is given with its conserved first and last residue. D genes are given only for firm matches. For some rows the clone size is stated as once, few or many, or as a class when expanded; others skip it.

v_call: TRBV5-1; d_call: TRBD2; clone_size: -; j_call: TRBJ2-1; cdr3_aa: CANSVTGTSSYNEQFF; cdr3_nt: TGCGCCAACAGCGTTACCGGGACTAGCAGTTACAATGAGCAGTTCTTC
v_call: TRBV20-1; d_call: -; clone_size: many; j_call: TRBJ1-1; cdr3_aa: CSARAAGSGTEAFF; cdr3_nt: TGCAGTGCTAGAGCAGCAGGGTCGGGCACTGAAGCTTTCTTT
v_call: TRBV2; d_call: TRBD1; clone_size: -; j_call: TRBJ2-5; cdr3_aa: CASRTGVIQETPYF; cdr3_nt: TGTGCCAGCCGCACAGGGGTGATCCAAGAGACCCCGTACTTC
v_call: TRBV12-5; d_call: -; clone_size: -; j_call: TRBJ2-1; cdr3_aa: CASGLTSNSYNEQFF; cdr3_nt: TGTGCTAGTGGCCTAACTAGCAACTCCTACAATGAGCAGTTCTTC
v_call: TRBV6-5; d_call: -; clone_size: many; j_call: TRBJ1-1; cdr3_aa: CASSYSTLNTEAFF; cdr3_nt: TGTGCCAGCAGTTACTCGACCCTGAACACTGAAGCTTTCTTT
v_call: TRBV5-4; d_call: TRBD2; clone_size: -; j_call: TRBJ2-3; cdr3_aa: CTSNWGAGGPSADTQYF; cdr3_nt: TGTACCAGCAACTGGGGGGCGGGAGGGCCCTCCGCAGATACGCAGTATTTT
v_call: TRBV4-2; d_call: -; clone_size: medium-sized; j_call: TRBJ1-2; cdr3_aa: CASSQDSYRGGYGYTF; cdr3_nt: TGTGCCAGCAGCCAAGACAGTTATAGGGGTGGCTATGGCTACACCTTC
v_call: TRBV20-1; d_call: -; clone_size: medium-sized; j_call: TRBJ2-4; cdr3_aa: CSARDPVTKNIQYF; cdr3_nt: TGCAGTGCTAGAGATCCCGTAACCAAAAACATTCAGTACTTC
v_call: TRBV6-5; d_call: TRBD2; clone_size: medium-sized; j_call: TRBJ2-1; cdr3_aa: CASSPRGGRAYNEQFF; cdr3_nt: TGTGCCAGCAGTCCCCGTGGCGGGAGGGCCTACAATGAGCAGTTCTTC
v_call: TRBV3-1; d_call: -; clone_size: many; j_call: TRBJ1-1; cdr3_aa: CASSQGAGTEAFF; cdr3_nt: TGTGCCAGCAGCCAGGGGGCGGGCACTGAAGCTTTCTTT
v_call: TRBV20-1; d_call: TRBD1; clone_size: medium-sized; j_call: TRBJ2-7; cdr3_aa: CSASGQAHDEQYF; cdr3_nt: TGCAGTGCTAGCGGACAGGCTCACGACGAGCAGTACTTC
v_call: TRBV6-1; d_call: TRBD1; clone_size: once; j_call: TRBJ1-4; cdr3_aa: CASSDVRTGGVGTNKKLFF; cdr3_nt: TGTGCCAGCAGTGACGTTAGGACAGGGGGAGTTGGAACTAATAAAAAACTGTTTTTT
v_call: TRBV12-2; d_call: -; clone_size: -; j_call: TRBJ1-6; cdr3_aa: CASHSRTGISYNSPLHF; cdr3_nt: TGTGCAAGTCACTCCAGGACAGGGATTTCCTATAATTCACCCCTCCACTTT
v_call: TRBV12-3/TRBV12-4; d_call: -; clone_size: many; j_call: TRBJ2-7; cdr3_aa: CASSRPSHEQYF; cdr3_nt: TGTGCCAGCAGTAGACCTAGTCACGAGCAGTACTTC
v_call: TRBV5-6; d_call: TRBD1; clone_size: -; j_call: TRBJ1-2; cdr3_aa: CACSLVGTEKYGYAF; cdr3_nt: TGTGCCTGCAGCTTGGTTGGGACAGAGAAATATGGCTACGCCTTC
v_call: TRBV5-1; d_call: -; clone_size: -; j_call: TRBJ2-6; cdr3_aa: CASSLSGASVLTF; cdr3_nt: TGCGCCAGCAGCCTCTCTGGGGCCAGCGTCCTGACTTTC